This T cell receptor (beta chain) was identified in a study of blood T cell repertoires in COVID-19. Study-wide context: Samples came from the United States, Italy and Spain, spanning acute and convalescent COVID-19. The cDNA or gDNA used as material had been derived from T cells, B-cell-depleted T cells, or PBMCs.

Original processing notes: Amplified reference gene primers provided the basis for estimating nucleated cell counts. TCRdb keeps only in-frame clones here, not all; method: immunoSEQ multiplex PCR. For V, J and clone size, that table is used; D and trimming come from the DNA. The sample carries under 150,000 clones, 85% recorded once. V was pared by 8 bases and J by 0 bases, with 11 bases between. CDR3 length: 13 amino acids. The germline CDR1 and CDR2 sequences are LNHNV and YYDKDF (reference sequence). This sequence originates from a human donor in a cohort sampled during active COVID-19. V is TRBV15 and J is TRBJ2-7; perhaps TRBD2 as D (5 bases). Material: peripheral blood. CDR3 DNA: TGTGCCACCGGAGGTAAAGGCTCCTACGAGCAGTACTTC. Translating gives CATGGKGSYEQYF.